This T cell receptor beta chain appears in the sequencing data of a study of technical replicates of blood from several donors. TCRdb's table, derived via immunoSEQ multiplex PCR, lists solely in-frame clones and lacks some. The sample contains some 47,000 clones, roughly 92% of which appear only once. This clone was counted a few times. After removal of 2 bases from V and 6 bases from J, the junction contained 6 bases not matched to a gene. The CDR3 is 14 amino acids. CDR1 MNHEY and CDR2 SMNVEV come from the germline V gene (reference sequence). V and J are TRBV27 and TRBJ1-1; 7 bases fit TRBD1. The specimen was PBMCs. The TCR comes from a human donor in good health. Some clones in this sample may be carry-over from other donors' samples. CDR3 region: CASSLAGGLAEAFF. DNA of the CDR3: TGTGCCAGCAGTTTAGCAGGGGGTTTAGCTGAAGCTTTCTTT.